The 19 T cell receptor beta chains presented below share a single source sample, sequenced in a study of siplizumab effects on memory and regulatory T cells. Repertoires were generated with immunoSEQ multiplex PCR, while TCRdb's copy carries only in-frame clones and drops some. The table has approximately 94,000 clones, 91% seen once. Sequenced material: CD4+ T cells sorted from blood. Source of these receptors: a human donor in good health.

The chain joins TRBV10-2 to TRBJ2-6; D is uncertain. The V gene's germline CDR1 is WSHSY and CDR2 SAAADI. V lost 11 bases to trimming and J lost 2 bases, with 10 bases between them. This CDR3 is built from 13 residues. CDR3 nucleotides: TGCGCCTCGCTGTGGGCTGGGGCCAACGTCCTGACTTTC. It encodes CASLWAGANVLTF.

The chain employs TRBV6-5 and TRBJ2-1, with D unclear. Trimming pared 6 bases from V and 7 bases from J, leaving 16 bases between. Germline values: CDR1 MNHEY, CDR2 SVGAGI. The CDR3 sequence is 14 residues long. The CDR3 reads CASSRGRVRNEQFF. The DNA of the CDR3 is TGTGCCAGCAGCAGAGGTAGGGTTAGGAATGAGCAGTTCTTC.

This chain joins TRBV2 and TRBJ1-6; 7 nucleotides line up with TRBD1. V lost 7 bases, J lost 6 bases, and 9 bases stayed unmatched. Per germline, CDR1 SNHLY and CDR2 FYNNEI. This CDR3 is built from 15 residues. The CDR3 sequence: CASKEDRTTNSPLHF. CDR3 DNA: TGTGCCAGCAAGGAGGACAGGACCACTAATTCACCCCTCCACTTT.

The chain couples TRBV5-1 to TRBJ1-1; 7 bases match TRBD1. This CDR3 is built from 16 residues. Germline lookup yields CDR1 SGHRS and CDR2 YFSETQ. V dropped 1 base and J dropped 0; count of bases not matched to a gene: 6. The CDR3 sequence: CASSLTGTAVNTEAFF. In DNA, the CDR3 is TGCGCCAGCAGCTTGACCGGGACAGCAGTGAACACTGAAGCTTTCTTT. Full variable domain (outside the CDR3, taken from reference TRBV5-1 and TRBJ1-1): KAGVTQTPRYLIKTRGQQVTLSCSPISGHRSVSWYQQTPGQGLQFLFEYFSETQRNKGNFPGRFSGRQFSNSRSEMNVSTLELGDSALYLCASSLTGTAVNTEAFFGQGTRLTVV.

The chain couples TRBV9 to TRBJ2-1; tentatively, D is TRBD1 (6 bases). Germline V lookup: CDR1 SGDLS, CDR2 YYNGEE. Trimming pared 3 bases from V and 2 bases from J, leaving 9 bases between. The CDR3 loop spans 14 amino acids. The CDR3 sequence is CASSAGATYNEQFF. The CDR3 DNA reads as TGTGCCAGCAGCGCAGGGGCAACCTACAATGAGCAGTTCTTC. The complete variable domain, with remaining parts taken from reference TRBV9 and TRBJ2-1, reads DSGVTQTPKHLITATGQRVTLRCSPRSGDLSVYWYQQSLDQGLQFLIQYYNGEERAKGNILERFSAQQFPDLHSELNLSSLELGDSALYFCASSAGATYNEQFFGPGTRLTVL.

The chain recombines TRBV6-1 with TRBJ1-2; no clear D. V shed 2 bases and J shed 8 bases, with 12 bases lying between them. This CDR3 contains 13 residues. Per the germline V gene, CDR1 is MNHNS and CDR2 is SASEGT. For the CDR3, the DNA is TGTGCCAGCAGTGAACGAGCACTTGGGGGCTACACCTTC. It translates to CASSERALGGYTF.

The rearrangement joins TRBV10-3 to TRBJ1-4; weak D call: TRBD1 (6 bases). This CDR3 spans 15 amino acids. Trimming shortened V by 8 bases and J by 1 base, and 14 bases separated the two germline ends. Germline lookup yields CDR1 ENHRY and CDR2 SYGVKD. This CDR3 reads CAISKGGRTNEKLFF. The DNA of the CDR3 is TGTGCCATCTCCAAGGGGGGGCGAACTAATGAAAAACTGTTTTTT.

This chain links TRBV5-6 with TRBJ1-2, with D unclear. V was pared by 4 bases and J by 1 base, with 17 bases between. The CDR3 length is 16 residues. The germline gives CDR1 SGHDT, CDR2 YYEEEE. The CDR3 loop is CASSPPRGLHNYGYTF. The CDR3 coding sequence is TGTGCCAGCAGCCCCCCCCGTGGGCTACATAACTATGGCTACACCTTC.

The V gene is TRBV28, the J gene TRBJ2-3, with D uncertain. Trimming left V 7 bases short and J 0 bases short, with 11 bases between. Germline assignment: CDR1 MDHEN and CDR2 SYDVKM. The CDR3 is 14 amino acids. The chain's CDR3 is CASIQASSTDTQYF. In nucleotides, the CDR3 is TGTGCCAGCATTCAAGCATCCAGCACAGATACGCAGTATTTT.

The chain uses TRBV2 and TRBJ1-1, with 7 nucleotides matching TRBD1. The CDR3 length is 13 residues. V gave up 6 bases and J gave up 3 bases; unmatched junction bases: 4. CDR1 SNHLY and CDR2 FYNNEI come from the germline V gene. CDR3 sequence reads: CASRGDSYTEAFF. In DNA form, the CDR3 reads TGTGCCAGCAGAGGGGACAGCTACACTGAAGCTTTCTTT.

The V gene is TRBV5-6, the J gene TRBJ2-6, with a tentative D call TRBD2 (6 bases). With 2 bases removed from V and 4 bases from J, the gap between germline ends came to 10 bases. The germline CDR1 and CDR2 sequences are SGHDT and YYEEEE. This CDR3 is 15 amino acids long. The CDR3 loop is CASSLRGGGANVLTF. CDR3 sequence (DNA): TGTGCCAGCAGCTTACGGGGAGGAGGGGCCAACGTCCTGACTTTC.

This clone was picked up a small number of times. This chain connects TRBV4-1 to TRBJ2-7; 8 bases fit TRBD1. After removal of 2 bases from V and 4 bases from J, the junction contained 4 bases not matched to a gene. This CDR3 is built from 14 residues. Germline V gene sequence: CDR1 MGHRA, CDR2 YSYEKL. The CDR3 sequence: CASSQSNRGYEQYF. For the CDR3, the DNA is TGCGCCAGCAGCCAATCTAACAGGGGGTACGAGCAGTACTTC.

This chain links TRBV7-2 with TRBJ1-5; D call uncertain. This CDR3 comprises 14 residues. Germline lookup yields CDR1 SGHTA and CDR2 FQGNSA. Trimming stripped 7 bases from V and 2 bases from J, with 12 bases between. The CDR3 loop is CASNPDGGNQPQHF. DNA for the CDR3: TGTGCCAGCAATCCGGATGGCGGCAATCAGCCCCAGCATTTT.

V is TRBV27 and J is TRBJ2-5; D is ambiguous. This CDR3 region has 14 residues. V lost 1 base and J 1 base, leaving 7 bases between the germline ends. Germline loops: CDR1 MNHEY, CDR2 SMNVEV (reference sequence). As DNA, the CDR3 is TGTGCCAGCAGTTTATGGGGAAGCCAAGAGACCCAGTACTTC. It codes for CASSLWGSQETQYF.

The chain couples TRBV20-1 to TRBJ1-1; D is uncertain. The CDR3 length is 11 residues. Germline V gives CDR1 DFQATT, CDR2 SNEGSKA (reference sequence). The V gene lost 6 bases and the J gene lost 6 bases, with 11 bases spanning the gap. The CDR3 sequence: CSAPKGPEAFF. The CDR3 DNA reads TGCAGTGCCCCAAAGGGTCCTGAAGCTTTCTTT.

The CDR3 loop is CASSNGGGGSYGYTF. CDR3 nucleotides: TGTGCCAGCAGCAATGGTGGGGGGGGGAGTTATGGCTACACCTTC. The V gene is TRBV2, the J gene TRBJ1-2; the D gene is possibly TRBD1 (5 bases). In germline, CDR1 is SNHLY, CDR2 FYNNEI. The CDR3 length is 15 residues. Trimming removed 6 bases at V and 5 bases at J, with 19 bases between.

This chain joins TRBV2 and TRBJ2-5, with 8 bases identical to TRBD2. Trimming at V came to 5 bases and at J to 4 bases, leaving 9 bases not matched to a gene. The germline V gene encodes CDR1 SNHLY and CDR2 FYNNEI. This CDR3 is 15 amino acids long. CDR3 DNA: TGTGCCAGCAGTATCCCCGGGGGGGCTGGAGAGACCCAGTACTTC. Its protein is CASSIPGGAGETQYF. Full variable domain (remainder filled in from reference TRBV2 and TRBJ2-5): EPEVTQTPSHQVTQMGQEVILRCVPISNHLYFYWYRQILGQKVEFLVSFYNNEISEKSEIFDDQFSVERPDGSNFTLKIRSTKLEDSAMYFCASSIPGGAGETQYFGPGTRLLVL.

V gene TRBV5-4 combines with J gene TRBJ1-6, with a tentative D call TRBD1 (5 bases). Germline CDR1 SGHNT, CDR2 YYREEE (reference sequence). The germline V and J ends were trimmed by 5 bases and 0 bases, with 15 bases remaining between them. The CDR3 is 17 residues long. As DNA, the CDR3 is TGTGCCAGCAGTTCCGGGACGCAAAGCTCCTATAATTCACCCCTCCACTTT. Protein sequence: CASSSGTQSSYNSPLHF.

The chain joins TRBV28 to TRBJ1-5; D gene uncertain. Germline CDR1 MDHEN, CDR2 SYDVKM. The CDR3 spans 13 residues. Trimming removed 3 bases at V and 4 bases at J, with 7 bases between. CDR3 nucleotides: TGTGCCAGCAGTTTGGATCAAAATCAGCCCCAGCATTTT. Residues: CASSLDQNQPQHF.